Below are 32 T cell receptor beta chains sequenced from a single sample in a study of blood T cell repertoires in COVID-19 (dated by TCRdb to the early 2020s). Libraries came from the immunoSEQ multiplex PCR assay. The clones in this table, taken by TCRdb from immuneACCESS, are in-frame only. Not every clone is retained; where verified, under half of the shortfall comes from an unresolved V gene, and the cause of the rest is unknown. Counted in this sample were under 300,000 clones; around 80% of them appeared once. The top ten clonotypes cover roughly 3.3% of the sample. What was sequenced was peripheral blood. All receptors derive from a woman aged 18-35 years with acute or convalescent COVID-19.

The chain has TRBV5-6 and TRBJ1-2; possibly TRBD1 for D (6 bases). The CDR3 contains 14 residues. Germline-derived CDR1 and CDR2 are SGHDT and YYEEEE. Trimming stripped 4 bases from V and 8 bases from J, with 18 bases between. CDR3 protein: CASSPLTGMQGYTF. CDR3 in DNA: TGTGCCAGCAGCCCGCTTACAGGGATGCAGGGCTACACCTTC.

Worth noting for this clone: This sample includes further DNA sequences coding for the same CDR3. The chain carries TRBV19 and TRBJ2-1; 8 bases map to TRBD2. CDR1 LNHDA and CDR2 SQIVND come from the germline V gene (reference sequence). The ends lost 1 base at V and 4 bases at J; junction bases unmatched: 3. The CDR3 runs 15 residues. In nucleotides, the CDR3 is TGTGCCAGTAGTATAGCGGGAGGGCCTTACAATGAGCAGTTCTTC. This translates into CASSIAGGPYNEQFF.

The chain is built from TRBV5-1 and TRBJ1-2; TRBD1 might be the D (6 bases). V shed 2 bases and J shed 5 bases, with 13 bases lying between them. This CDR3 contains 14 residues. Germline V lookup: CDR1 SGHRS, CDR2 YFSETQ. The CDR3 nucleotides read TGCGCCAGCAGCTTTTCCGGACAGCCTTATGGCTACACCTTC. It translates to CASSFSGQPYGYTF. Using reference TRBV5-1 and TRBJ1-2 for the parts outside the CDR3, the full variable domain is KAGVTQTPRYLIKTRGQQVTLSCSPISGHRSVSWYQQTPGQGLQFLFEYFSETQRNKGNFPGRFSGRQFSNSRSEMNVSTLELGDSALYLCASSFSGQPYGYTFGSGTRLTVV.

The chain employs TRBV29-1 and TRBJ1-5; weak D call: TRBD1 (5 bases). The germline gives CDR1 SQVTM, CDR2 ANQGSEA. Trimming stripped 6 bases from V and 0 bases from J, with 12 bases between. This CDR3 region has 14 residues. This chain's CDR3 is CSVGHTDSNQPQHF. CDR3 bases: TGCAGCGTGGGGCACACGGATAGCAATCAGCCCCAGCATTTT.

There are many counts of this clone. The V and J genes are TRBV11-2 and TRBJ1-2, with 7 nucleotides matching TRBD1. V shed 5 bases and J 7 bases; nucleotides not matched to a gene: 10. Germline V lookup: CDR1 SGHAT, CDR2 FQNNGV. CDR3 length: 14 amino acids. CDR3 loop: CASSPTPTGVGYTF. The CDR3 bases are TGTGCCAGCAGCCCCACCCCTACAGGGGTTGGCTACACCTTC.

The chain links TRBV7-9 to TRBJ1-1, with TRBD1 matching over 11 bases. This CDR3 has 16 amino acids. Germline values: CDR1 SEHNR, CDR2 FQNEAQ (reference sequence). The V gene end was trimmed by 5 bases and the J gene end by 5 bases; junction bases not matched to a gene: 10. The CDR3 DNA reads TGTGCCAGCAGCCCGGGACAGGGGGTTCTAAGAACTGAAGCTTTCTTT. Translation: CASSPGQGVLRTEAFF. Full variable domain (rest looked up from reference TRBV7-9 and TRBJ1-1): DTGVSQNPRHKITKRGQNVTFRCDPISEHNRLYWYRQTLGQGPEFLTYFQNEAQLEKSRLLSDRFSAERPKGSFSTLEIQRTEQGDSAMYLCASSPGQGVLRTEAFFGQGTRLTVV.

CDR3 protein: CASSPTAESGANVLTF. The CDR3 DNA is TGTGCCAGCAGCCCCACGGCGGAGTCTGGGGCCAACGTCCTGACTTTC. The rearrangement links TRBV9 to TRBJ2-6; D is unclear. This CDR3 is 16 amino acids long. V was cut by 4 bases and J by 1 base, with 12 bases left in between. Germline lookup yields CDR1 SGDLS and CDR2 YYNGEE. Using reference TRBV9 and TRBJ2-6 for the parts outside the CDR3, the full variable domain is DSGVTQTPKHLITATGQRVTLRCSPRSGDLSVYWYQQSLDQGLQFLIQYYNGEERAKGNILERFSAQQFPDLHSELNLSSLELGDSALYFCASSPTAESGANVLTFGAGSRLTVL.

The chain joins TRBV19 to TRBJ1-6; D remains unclear. The germline CDR1 and CDR2 sequences are LNHDA and SQIVND (reference sequence). The CDR3 spans 15 residues. V was pared by 3 bases and J by 8 bases, with 14 bases between. CDR3 sequence: CASSISSGSYSPLHF. CDR3 nucleotides: TGTGCCAGTAGTATTTCATCCGGGTCCTATTCACCCCTCCACTTT.

The rearrangement links TRBV19 to TRBJ2-1; possible D gene TRBD1, 6 bases. The CDR3 totals 13 residues. CDR1 LNHDA and CDR2 SQIVND come from the germline V gene (reference sequence). Trimming removed 3 bases at V and 12 bases at J, with 15 bases between. For the CDR3, the DNA is TGTGCCAGTAGTATCGCCCGAGGACAGCCGCAGTTCTTC. Amino acid sequence: CASSIARGQPQFF.

This clone has just a few counts. Here the CDR3 DNA reads TGTGCCAGCAGCCTACAGTCATCCTCTCCTTATAATTCACCCCTCCACTTT. Encoded protein: CASSLQSSSPYNSPLHF. The chain recombines TRBV11-2 with TRBJ1-6; D not resolved. The V gene's germline CDR1 is SGHAT and CDR2 FQNNGV. V shed 5 bases and J shed 4 bases, with 18 bases lying between them. The CDR3 has 17 amino acids. Supplemented by reference TRBV11-2 and TRBJ1-6, the full variable domain reads EAGVAQSPRYKIIEKRQSVAFWCNPISGHATLYWYQQILGQGPKLLIQFQNNGVVDDSQLPKDRFSAERLKGVDSTLKIQPAKLEDSAVYLCASSLQSSSPYNSPLHFGNGTRLTVT.

V usage is TRBV30 and J usage is TRBJ2-7, with 7 bases lining up with TRBD1. CDR3 length: 13 amino acids. The germline CDR1 and CDR2 sequences are GTSNPN and SVGIG (reference sequence). Unmatched junction bases numbered 6, after V lost 2 bases and J lost 5 bases. As DNA, the CDR3 is TGTGCCTGGAGTTTAACAGGGGTCGACGAGCAGTACTTC. Translation gives CAWSLTGVDEQYF.

The chain links TRBV18 to TRBJ2-7, with D tentatively TRBD1 (6 bases). Trimming shortened V by 3 bases and J by 3 bases, and 12 bases separated the two germline ends. The CDR3 length is 14 residues. CDR1 is KGHSH, CDR2 LQKENI, per germline. This CDR3 reads CASSPGTNGYEQYF. The CDR3 DNA sequence: TGTGCCAGCTCACCTGGGACAAACGGCTACGAGCAGTACTTC.

This rearrangement joins TRBV5-6 to TRBJ1-6; 8 nucleotides agree with TRBD1. Per the germline V gene, CDR1 is SGHDT and CDR2 is YYEEEE. This CDR3 is built from 14 residues. With V trimmed by 4 bases and J by 10 bases, 7 bases remained unmatched. The CDR3 bases are TGTGCCAGCAGCCCGGACAGGGCGGGATCACCCCTCCACTTT. The encoded protein is CASSPDRAGSPLHF.

This clone appeared a few times. CDR3 in DNA: TGCGCCAGCAGCCACCATTCTTACAGTGGGAACACTGAAGCTTTCTTT. Protein sequence: CASSHHSYSGNTEAFF. The rearrangement uses TRBV4-3 and TRBJ1-1; D unclear. The CDR3 has 16 residues. CDR1 and CDR2 (germline): LGHNA, YSLEER. The V gene lost 3 bases and the J gene lost 1 base, with 15 bases spanning the gap.

This clone has only one observation. This chain connects TRBV27 to TRBJ2-3; TRBD2 might be the D (5 bases). This CDR3 comprises 16 residues. Germline V lookup: CDR1 MNHEY, CDR2 SMNVEV (reference sequence). V lost 5 bases, J lost 2 bases, and 17 bases lay in between. Here the CDR3 reads CASSLTDSKHTDTQYF. The CDR3 region has the DNA TGTGCCAGCAGTCTGACGGACTCCAAACACACAGATACGCAGTATTTT.

This chain links TRBV19 with TRBJ2-5, with TRBD2 matching 8 bases. This CDR3 has 15 residues. CDR1 and CDR2 from the germline V gene are LNHDA and SQIVND (reference sequence). J lost 3 bases, V lost 2 bases, and 5 bases had no gene match. The CDR3 DNA follows: TGTGCCAGTAGTATATATAGCGGGGCCAAAGAGACCCAGTACTTC. This gives the protein CASSIYSGAKETQYF.

The chain combines TRBV3-1 (or the pseudogene TRBV3-2) with TRBJ2-1; D is unclear. Germline loops: CDR1 LGHDT, CDR2 YNNKEL (reference sequence). The CDR3 has 11 residues. Trimming cost V 5 bases and J 12 bases, with 11 bases left between them. Here the CDR3 reads CASSDLVGQFF. CDR3 sequence (DNA): TGTGCCAGCAGCGACCTAGTTGGGCAGTTCTTC.

The chain employs TRBV7-2 and TRBJ2-3, with 9 bases aligning to TRBD2. Germline-derived CDR1 and CDR2 are SGHTA and FQGNSA. The V segment lost 8 bases and the J segment 6 bases; nucleotides outside the gene matches: 12. The CDR3 covers 15 residues. The CDR3 coding sequence is TGTGCCAGCCGCCCCTGGGCGGGAGGGCCGGATACGCAGTATTTT. It is translated as CASRPWAGGPDTQYF.

The chain recombines TRBV2 with TRBJ2-3; 9 nucleotides agree with TRBD2. The length of the CDR3 is 17 residues. V gave up 4 bases and J gave up 4 bases; unmatched junction bases: 12. The V gene's germline CDR1 is SNHLY and CDR2 FYNNEI. The CDR3 nucleotides are TGTGCCAGCAGTGGAAGAGGCCTTAGCGGGAGAGCAGATACGCAGTATTTT. Encoded protein: CASSGRGLSGRADTQYF.

J is TRBJ2-2 and V is TRBV7-8; 7 bases align to TRBD2. The V and J ends lost 0 bases and 1 base, in that order; junction bases with no gene match: 5. The CDR3 has 17 amino acids. Germline loops: CDR1 SGHVS, CDR2 FQNEAQ. CDR3 DNA sequence: TGTGCCAGCAGCTTAGCGAGGCTAGCGGAGAACACCGGGGAGCTGTTTTTT. Its protein product is CASSLARLAENTGELFF.

A single count supports this clone. The chain is built from TRBV19 and TRBJ2-7; possibly TRBD2 for D (5 bases). The CDR3 covers 15 residues. V was pared by 5 bases and J by 5 bases, with 19 bases between. CDR1 is LNHDA, CDR2 SQIVND, per germline (reference sequence). CDR3 protein: CASSVTRTPGNEQYF. The CDR3 bases are TGTGCCAGTAGTGTAACCAGGACTCCTGGGAACGAGCAGTACTTC.

The rearrangement links TRBV2 to TRBJ1-5, with a tentative D call TRBD1 (6 bases). Per the germline V gene, CDR1 is SNHLY and CDR2 is FYNNEI. V was clipped by 9 bases and J by 4 bases, with 16 bases between them. The CDR3 spans 14 residues. The CDR3 is CARGGDGRNQPQHF. Written as DNA, the CDR3 is TGTGCCAGAGGGGGGGACGGTCGAAATCAGCCCCAGCATTTT.

The table lists this clone with a count of one. The V call is TRBV12-5, the J call TRBJ2-2; 10 nucleotides line up with TRBD2. This CDR3 has 16 residues. J was trimmed by 5 bases and V by 5 bases; bases with no gene match: 8. CDR1 and CDR2 (germline): LGHNT, FRNRAP. CDR3 sequence: CASGLLLAGNTGELFF. The CDR3 DNA sequence: TGTGCTAGTGGTCTACTACTAGCGGGAAATACCGGGGAGCTGTTTTTT.

The chain is built from TRBV2 and TRBJ1-2, with D perhaps TRBD1 (5 bases). CDR1 SNHLY and CDR2 FYNNEI come from the germline V gene. Trimming stripped 6 bases from V and 8 bases from J, with 13 bases between. The CDR3 sequence is 12 residues long. The CDR3 region is CASRVTVDGYTF. The CDR3 nucleotides are TGTGCCAGCAGGGTGACAGTAGACGGCTACACCTTC.

The V and J genes are TRBV6-4 and TRBJ1-5; unclear D gene. Germline V lookup: CDR1 MRHNA, CDR2 SNTAGT. Trimming took off 2 bases at V and 0 bases at J, with 5 bases between the two ends. The CDR3 loop spans 14 amino acids. The CDR3 region is CASSDTGSNQPQHF. CDR3 bases: TGTGCCAGCAGTGACACGGGTAGCAATCAGCCCCAGCATTTT.

This clone was observed a single time. The rearrangement uses TRBV6-5 and TRBJ1-3; 9 nucleotides match TRBD1. After removal of 4 bases from V and 5 bases from J, the junction contained 6 bases not matched to a gene. This CDR3 region has 15 residues. Germline V gene lookup returns CDR1 MNHEY and CDR2 SVGAGI. The CDR3 protein is CASSSPGQGRNTIYF. As DNA, the CDR3 is TGTGCCAGCAGTTCACCAGGACAGGGGAGAAACACCATATATTTT.

This clone was seen a few times. The rearrangement joins TRBV20-1 to TRBJ2-2, with D unclear. Germline CDR1 is DFQATT and CDR2 is SNEGSKA (reference sequence). Between the trimmed V and J ends, which lost 5 bases and 4 bases, there was a span of 5 bases. The length of the CDR3 is 11 residues. The CDR3 reads CSAYITGELFF. CDR3 coding DNA: TGCAGTGCTTATATCACCGGGGAGCTGTTTTTT.

This chain uses TRBV19 with TRBJ1-1; 7 nucleotides match TRBD1. V was pared by 7 bases and J by 4 bases, with 6 bases of the junction left unmatched. CDR3 length: 13 amino acids. Germline loops: CDR1 LNHDA, CDR2 SQIVND (reference sequence). The CDR3: CASIGQGGTEAFF. DNA for the CDR3: TGTGCCAGTATCGGCCAGGGGGGCACTGAAGCTTTCTTT.

This rearrangement joins TRBV15 to TRBJ2-3; a possible D gene is TRBD2 (6 bases). Looked up from germline, CDR1 is LNHNV and CDR2 is YYDKDF (reference sequence). V was cut by 8 bases and J by 7 bases, with 16 bases left in between. The CDR3 totals 13 residues. CDR3 sequence (DNA): TGTGCCACCGGAGGGGCCGATCGCAATACGCAGTATTTT. Translating gives CATGGADRNTQYF.

The J gene is TRBJ2-7, the V gene TRBV10-3; TRBD2 agrees at 10 bases. J lost 0 bases, V lost 6 bases, and 8 bases had no gene match. The CDR3 runs to 16 residues. The V gene's germline CDR1 is ENHRY and CDR2 SYGVKD. The CDR3: CAISGRTSGSSYEQYF. As DNA, the CDR3 is TGTGCCATCAGCGGAAGGACTAGCGGTAGCTCCTACGAGCAGTACTTC.

The chain combines TRBV10-3 with TRBJ1-1; perhaps TRBD1 as D (5 bases). The length of the CDR3 is 15 residues. Trimming removed 10 bases at V and 2 bases at J, with 20 bases between. The germline V gene has CDR1 ENHRY and CDR2 SYGVKD. CDR3 sequence (DNA): TGTGCCACCCAATCGGGCCTGACAGCCAACACTGAAGCTTTCTTT. It encodes CATQSGLTANTEAFF.

The chain recombines TRBV2 with TRBJ2-4, with D perhaps matching TRBD2 (6 bases). From germline, CDR1 is SNHLY and CDR2 FYNNEI. The CDR3 is made up of 15 amino acids. Trimming shortened V by 1 base and J by 6 bases, and 13 bases separated the two germline ends. The CDR3 protein is CASSEGERVRNIQYF. CDR3 coding DNA: TGTGCCAGCAGTGAAGGGGAGCGGGTCCGAAACATTCAGTACTTC.